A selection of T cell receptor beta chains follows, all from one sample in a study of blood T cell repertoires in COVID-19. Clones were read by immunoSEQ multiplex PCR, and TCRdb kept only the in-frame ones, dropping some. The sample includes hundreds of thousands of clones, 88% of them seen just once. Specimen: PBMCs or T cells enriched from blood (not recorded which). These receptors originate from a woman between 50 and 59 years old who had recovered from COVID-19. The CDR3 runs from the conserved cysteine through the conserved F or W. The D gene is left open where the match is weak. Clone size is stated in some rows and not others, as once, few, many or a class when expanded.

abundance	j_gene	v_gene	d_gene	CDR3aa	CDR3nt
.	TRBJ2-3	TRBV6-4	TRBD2	CASRHLAGGTDTQYF	TGTGCCAGCAGGCACTTAGCGGGAGGGACAGATACGCAGTATTTT
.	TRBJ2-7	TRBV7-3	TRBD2	CASSPSGLAGGGEQYF	TGTGCCAGCAGCCCATCGGGACTAGCGGGAGGAGGTGAGCAGTACTTC
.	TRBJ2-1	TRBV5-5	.	CASSVGSYNEQFF	TGTGCCAGCAGCGTCGGGAGCTACAATGAGCAGTTCTTC
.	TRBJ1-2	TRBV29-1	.	CSVESGRSNYGYTF	TGCAGCGTTGAGAGCGGCAGATCCAACTATGGCTACACCTTC
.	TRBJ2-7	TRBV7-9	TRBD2	CASSTRGSSYEQYF	TGTGCCAGCAGCACCCGCGGGAGCTCCTACGAGCAGTACTTC
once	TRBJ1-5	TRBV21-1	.	CASSRRQGRPPQHF	TGTGCCAGCAGCAGACGACAGGGCCGGCCACCCCAGCATTTT
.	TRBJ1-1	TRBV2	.	CASSADRNTEAFF	TGTGCCAGCAGTGCGGACAGAAACACTGAAGCTTTCTTT
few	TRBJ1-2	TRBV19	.	CASSIGPPLLYGYTF	TGTGCCAGTAGTATCGGTCCCCCGCTTCTCTATGGCTACACCTTC
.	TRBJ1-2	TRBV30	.	CAWSAGTSNYGYTF	TGTGCCTGGAGTGCCGGTACCTCCAACTATGGCTACACCTTC
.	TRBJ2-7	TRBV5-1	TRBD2	CASTLTSGSYEQYF	TGCGCCAGCACCCTTACTAGCGGGAGCTACGAGCAGTACTTC